This is a list of T cell receptor beta chains from one sample in a study of T cells after yellow fever vaccination. One entry per CDR3 protein results from TCRdb running MiXCR on the 5' RACE reads. The table includes about 260,000 distinct CDR3 sequences, 10% to 15% detected once. The sequenced sample was CD4+ T cells sorted from PBMCs, obtained 45 days after the yellow fever booster vaccination. These receptors all stem from a man aged 30-40 years who received the YFV17D yellow fever vaccine. CDR3s include the opening cysteine and the closing phenylalanine or tryptophan. The D gene is left open where the match is weak. The size of a clone is reported for some rows only, either as once, few or many, or as a class for expanded clones.

V: TRBV6-5; size: .; J: TRBJ2-1; D: .; DNA: TGTGCCAGCAGTTATAGGCAGGGGATGGGGACCTCCTACAATGAGCAGTTCTTC; CDR3: CASSYRQGMGTSYNEQFF
V: TRBV6-5; size: many; J: TRBJ2-1; D: .; DNA: TGTGCCAGCAGTTGGGGCTCTTCCTACAATGAGCAGTTCTTC; CDR3: CASSWGSSYNEQFF
V: TRBV12-3/TRBV12-4; size: few; J: TRBJ2-1; D: .; DNA: TGTGCCAGCTGCTTAGAGGTCGGTGAGCAGTTCTTC; CDR3: CASCLEVGEQFF
V: TRBV29-1; size: many; J: TRBJ2-7; D: TRBD1; DNA: TGCAGCGTTGACGGGACAGGGAATTACGAGCAGTACTTC; CDR3: CSVDGTGNYEQYF
V: TRBV20-1; size: .; J: TRBJ2-5; D: .; DNA: TGCAGTGTCCCCGGCCGTGTCCAAGAGACCCAGTACTTC; CDR3: CSVPGRVQETQYF
V: TRBV4-2; size: .; J: TRBJ1-2; D: TRBD1; DNA: TGTGCCAGCAGCCATGAGCAGGGGGCGAACTATGGCTACACCTTC; CDR3: CASSHEQGANYGYTF
V: TRBV3-1; size: .; J: TRBJ1-1; D: TRBD1; DNA: TGTGCCAGCAGCCCACAGGGGGCTCTGAACACTGAAGCTTTCTTT; CDR3: CASSPQGALNTEAFF
V: TRBV27; size: many; J: TRBJ2-3; D: TRBD1; DNA: TGTGCCAGCAGTACCCAACCGGGACAGGGTACAGATACGCAGTATTTT; CDR3: CASSTQPGQGTDTQYF
V: TRBV3-1; size: few; J: TRBJ2-5; D: .; DNA: TGTGCCAGCAGCCAAGTCCATGAGACCCAGTACTTC; CDR3: CASSQVHETQYF
V: TRBV20-1; size: few; J: TRBJ1-5; D: .; DNA: TGCAGTGCTAAACCGGGACCGAGTTTCAATCAGCCCCAGCATTTT; CDR3: CSAKPGPSFNQPQHF
V: TRBV29-1; size: few; J: TRBJ2-1; D: .; DNA: TGCAGCGTTAAGCCGGGAGCTTCCAATGAGCAGTTCTTC; CDR3: CSVKPGASNEQFF
V: TRBV25-1; size: few; J: TRBJ2-7; D: .; DNA: TGTGCCAGCAGTGAAGTAGGTCTTTCTTGGAGTATGCCCGGGGAGCAGTACTTC; CDR3: CASSEVGLSWSMPGEQYF
V: TRBV7-2; size: .; J: TRBJ2-5; D: .; DNA: TGTGCCAGCAGCTTATTCGTGGTTACGGAGACCCAGTACTTC; CDR3: CASSLFVVTETQYF
V: TRBV3-1; size: few; J: TRBJ2-1; D: .; DNA: TGTGCCAGCAGCCACCAGGGGCTAGCCCCCTACAATGAGCAGTTCTTC; CDR3: CASSHQGLAPYNEQFF
V: TRBV7-9; size: few; J: TRBJ2-7; D: .; DNA: TGTGCCAGCAGCTTACAGACGTTCTACGAGCAGTACTTC; CDR3: CASSLQTFYEQYF
V: TRBV5-1; size: .; J: TRBJ2-6; D: .; DNA: TGCGCCAGCAGCTTGTTGGCCGTTGGTGGGGCCAACGTCCTGACTTTC; CDR3: CASSLLAVGGANVLTF
V: TRBV6-5; size: .; J: TRBJ2-2; D: .; DNA: TGTGCCAGCAGTTACTCGTATACCCAAACCGGGGAGCTGTTTTTT; CDR3: CASSYSYTQTGELFF
V: TRBV7-2; size: .; J: TRBJ2-2; D: TRBD2; DNA: TGTGCCAGCAGCTTAAGTCCGACTAGCCGGCGGGAGCTGTTTTTT; CDR3: CASSLSPTSRRELFF
V: TRBV12-3/TRBV12-4; size: few; J: TRBJ1-4; D: .; DNA: TGTGCCAGCAGTGTGCGGGCCGTTAATGAAAAACTGTTTTTT; CDR3: CASSVRAVNEKLFF
V: TRBV5-5; size: .; J: TRBJ2-5; D: .; DNA: TGTGCCAGCAGCCAAGGGGGAGAAGAGACCCAGTACTTC; CDR3: CASSQGGEETQYF